The 30 T cell receptor beta chains below all came from one sample that was sequenced in a study of neurological immune-mediated disorders. TCRdb passed the 5' RACE reads through MiXCR, listing each CDR3 protein once. Among roughly 100,000 distinct CDR3 sequences listed, around 3.5% were seen once. The source material was PBMCs. These receptors were obtained from a woman in her forties or fifties with multiple sclerosis.

Points on this clonotype: A much larger clone is a single base away; this may be a read error. J is TRBJ1-5 and V is TRBV9; possibly TRBD1 for D (6 bases). CDR3 length equals 14 residues. Germline-derived CDR1 and CDR2 are SGDLS and YYNGEE. The CDR3 sequence is CASSRGGGNQHQHF. The CDR3 nucleotides read TGTGCCAGCAGCCGTGGCGGGGGCAATCAGCACCAGCATTTT.

This clonotype was counted many times. The chain couples TRBV5-1 to TRBJ1-1, with D possibly being TRBD1 (6 bases). CDR3 length: 15 residues. Trimming removed 6 bases from V and 4 bases from J, with 19 bases in between. From germline, CDR1 is SGHRS and CDR2 YFSETQ. The CDR3 region is CASKGGGGTGTEAFF. In DNA form, the CDR3 reads TGCGCCAGCAAAGGGGGAGGGGGGACTGGCACTGAAGCTTTCTTT.

The chain has TRBV5-1 and TRBJ1-1, with no clear D. Trimming stripped 7 bases from V and 10 bases from J, with 17 bases between. This CDR3 contains 12 residues. Germline lookup yields CDR1 SGHRS and CDR2 YFSETQ. The CDR3, as DNA: TGCGCCAGCCCGGGCAACCACATAGCAGCTTTCTTT. Its protein product is CASPGNHIAAFF.

This clonotype has at least ten counts. J is TRBJ1-1 and V is TRBV20-1; possible D gene TRBD1, 5 bases. CDR1 and CDR2 (germline): DFQATT, SNEGSKA (reference sequence). CDR3 length: 13 residues. Between the trimmed V and J ends, which lost 5 bases and 0 bases, there was a span of 10 bases. This chain's CDR3 is CSASGRLNTEAFF. The CDR3 DNA is TGCAGTGCTTCGGGACGGCTGAACACTGAAGCTTTCTTT.

This clonotype occurred many times. This chain joins TRBV18 and TRBJ1-1; 9 positions agree with TRBD1. Germline V gene lookup returns CDR1 KGHSH and CDR2 LQKENI. This CDR3 region has 15 residues. Losses at the gene ends were 2 bases for V and 4 bases for J; bases not matched to a gene: 5. The CDR3 sequence: CASSPSTGGTTEAFF. The CDR3 bases are TGTGCCAGCTCACCATCGACAGGGGGTACCACTGAAGCTTTCTTT.

Ten or more counts support this clonotype. The V and J genes are TRBV7-2 and TRBJ2-5, with D maybe TRBD1 (6 bases). V was pared by 5 bases and J by 5 bases, with 18 bases between. This CDR3 comprises 15 residues. CDR1 and CDR2 from the germline V gene are SGHTA and FQGNSA. The CDR3 DNA follows: TGTGCCAGCAGCCTACAGGGTTCTGTGAAGGAGACCCAGTACTTC. Translation gives CASSLQGSVKETQYF.

There are many counts of this clonotype. The V and J genes are TRBV20-1 and TRBJ1-6; no reliable D call. The CDR3 runs to 13 residues. Germline CDR1 and CDR2: DFQATT and SNEGSKA (reference sequence). V lost 6 bases, J lost 5 bases, and 11 bases lay in between. CDR3 in DNA: TGCAGTGCCAACGAGGGTCATAATTCACCCCTCCACTTT. It specifies CSANEGHNSPLHF.

This clonotype was detected many times. This chain connects TRBV5-5 to TRBJ2-5; 8 bases agree with TRBD1. J lost 2 bases, V lost 3 bases, and 9 bases had no gene match. Per the germline V gene, CDR1 is SGHKS and CDR2 is YYEKEE (reference sequence). CDR3 length: 16 amino acids. The CDR3 protein is CASSSHTGTGQETQYF. The CDR3 nucleotides are TGTGCCAGCAGCTCGCACACCGGGACAGGACAAGAGACCCAGTACTTC. Full variable domain (remainder filled in from reference TRBV5-5 and TRBJ2-5): DAGVTQSPTHLIKTRGQQVTLRCSPISGHKSVSWYQQVLGQGPQFIFQYYEKEERGRGNFPDRFSARQFPNYSSELNVNALLLGDSALYLCASSSHTGTGQETQYFGPGTRLLVL.

This clonotype was recorded many times. The chain employs TRBV12-3 or TRBV12-4 and TRBJ2-3; D call uncertain. The length of the CDR3 is 12 residues. Trimming took 2 bases from V and 4 from J, leaving 4 bases between them. In DNA form, the CDR3 reads TGTGCCAGCAGTTTATACGCAGATACGCAGTATTTT. It is translated as CASSLYADTQYF.

This clonotype occurred many times. The CDR3: CSAKGGGVYNEQFF. The CDR3 coding sequence is TGCAGTGCGAAGGGCGGGGGAGTCTACAATGAGCAGTTCTTC. The chain couples TRBV20-1 to TRBJ2-1; 7 positions match TRBD2. CDR3 length: 14 amino acids. Germline values: CDR1 DFQATT, CDR2 SNEGSKA (reference sequence). V shed 6 bases and J 3 bases; nucleotides not matched to a gene: 8.

This chain uses TRBV5-1 with TRBJ2-5; possible D gene TRBD2, 6 bases. CDR3 length equals 17 residues. The germline V and J ends were trimmed by 0 bases and 1 base, with 16 bases remaining between them. Germline V gene data show CDR1 as SGHRS and CDR2 as YFSETQ. The CDR3 nucleotides read TGCGCCAGCAGCTTGGCCGACGGTAGCGGAACCCAAGAGACCCAGTACTTC. Encoded protein: CASSLADGSGTQETQYF.

This clonotype was detected many times. This chain links TRBV5-1 with TRBJ2-2, with D unclear. This CDR3 comprises 14 residues. Trimming took 4 bases from V and 5 from J, leaving 12 bases between them. Germline CDR1 is SGHRS and CDR2 is YFSETQ. Here the CDR3 reads CASSQFKWTGELFF. CDR3 nucleotides: TGCGCCAGCAGCCAATTTAAATGGACCGGGGAGCTGTTTTTT. The full variable domain, its missing parts supplied by reference TRBV5-1 and TRBJ2-2, is KAGVTQTPRYLIKTRGQQVTLSCSPISGHRSVSWYQQTPGQGLQFLFEYFSETQRNKGNFPGRFSGRQFSNSRSEMNVSTLELGDSALYLCASSQFKWTGELFFGEGSRLTVL.

This clonotype was observed many times. This chain links TRBV20-1 with TRBJ2-4; D gene uncertain. Trimming removed 0 bases at V and 2 bases at J, with 11 bases between. CDR1 is DFQATT and CDR2 is SNEGSKA in the germline V gene (reference sequence). The CDR3 has 15 residues. CDR3 residues: CSARDPVGSKNIQYF. CDR3 coding DNA: TGCAGTGCTAGAGACCCGGTGGGGTCCAAAAACATTCAGTACTTC.

At least ten counts were recorded for this clonotype. This chain joins TRBV6-5 and TRBJ1-3; D is perhaps TRBD1 (6 bases). Trimming removed 10 bases from V and 3 bases from J, with 19 bases in between. The germline V gene has CDR1 MNHEY and CDR2 SVGAGI. This CDR3 contains 15 residues. CDR3 nucleotides: TGTGCCACTCGCCCCGGGGGGGGCATTGGAAACACCATATATTTT. Translating gives CATRPGGGIGNTIYF.

This clonotype was seen ten or more times. V usage is TRBV5-1 and J usage is TRBJ2-1; 9 nucleotides line up with TRBD2. The germline V gene has CDR1 SGHRS and CDR2 YFSETQ. The CDR3 totals 17 residues. J gave up 3 bases and V 2 bases, and 9 bases lay outside the gene matches. DNA for the CDR3: TGCGCCAGCAGCTTACCGGGACTAGCCCAGGGCTACAATGAGCAGTTCTTC. This sequence encodes CASSLPGLAQGYNEQFF.

The sample holds many counts of this clonotype. The chain carries TRBV7-2 and TRBJ1-2, with TRBD1 as a possible D gene (5 bases). Trimming pared 5 bases from V and 7 bases from J, leaving 17 bases between. The CDR3 consists of 14 residues. The germline V gene encodes CDR1 SGHTA and CDR2 FQGNSA. In DNA, the CDR3 is TGTGCCAGCAGCCTGGGAAAGGGCAGGGCTGGCTACACCTTC. Translation: CASSLGKGRAGYTF.

This clonotype appeared a few times. The J gene is TRBJ2-1, the V gene TRBV18; D perhaps matches TRBD1 (6 bases). CDR3 size: 16 residues. Trimming removed 3 bases at V and 2 bases at J, with 14 bases between. Germline V lookup: CDR1 KGHSH, CDR2 LQKENI. For the CDR3, the DNA is TGTGCCAGCTCACCGACTTGGACAGCAACCTACAATGAGCAGTTCTTC. Its translation is CASSPTWTATYNEQFF.

This clonotype has a count of ten or more. This chain joins TRBV19 and TRBJ1-3; D is ambiguous. Germline assignment: CDR1 LNHDA and CDR2 SQIVND (reference sequence). CDR3 length: 14 residues. V was cut by 6 bases and J by 0 bases, with 9 bases left in between. As DNA, the CDR3 is TGTGCCAGTAGAAGCACCTACTCTGGAAACACCATATATTTT. Its protein is CASRSTYSGNTIYF. Variable domain in full (rest from reference TRBV19 and TRBJ1-3): DGGITQSPKYLFRKEGQNVTLSCEQNLNHDAMYWYRQDPGQGLRLIYYSQIVNDFQKGDIAEGYSVSREKKESFPLTVTSAQKNPTAFYLCASRSTYSGNTIYFGEGSWLTVV.

At least ten counts were recorded for this clonotype. Possible read error: a much larger clone is one base away. The chain joins TRBV6-2 or TRBV6-3 to TRBJ1-5; D remains ambiguous. The V gene's germline CDR1 is MNHEY and CDR2 SVGEGT. There are 12 residues in the CDR3. CDR3 bases: TGTGCCAGCAGTTACGACAATCAGCACCAGCATTTT. The encoded protein is CASSYDNQHQHF.

This clonotype was seen a handful of times. This could be a read error, since a much larger clone is one nucleotide away. The chain couples TRBV20-1 to TRBJ2-1; either TRBD1 or TRBD2 may supply D (6 bases each). The CDR3 covers 13 residues. Germline loops: CDR1 DFQATT, CDR2 SNEGSKA (reference sequence). The CDR3 loop is CSNPGAVHNEQFF. CDR3 in DNA: TGCAGCAACCCGGGGGCGGTCCACAATGAGCAGTTCTTC.

This clonotype was counted many times. This chain joins TRBV2 and TRBJ1-1; D uncertain. CDR1 and CDR2 (germline): SNHLY, FYNNEI. The V end lost 11 bases, the J end lost 2 bases, and 12 bases lay between the germline ends. The CDR3 runs to 12 residues. CDR3 in DNA: TGTGCCGCCGGACGGCGAAACACTGAAGCTTTCTTT. Its translation: CAAGRRNTEAFF.

Ten or more counts support this clonotype. CDR3 nucleotides: TGCAGTGCTAGAGGGGAGGGGGTAAATCAGCCCCAGCATTTT. It codes for CSARGEGVNQPQHF. V gene TRBV20-1 combines with J gene TRBJ1-5; D may be TRBD1 (6 bases). CDR3 length: 14 amino acids. Trimming left V 1 base short and J 4 bases short, with 11 bases between. CDR1 and CDR2 (germline): DFQATT, SNEGSKA (reference sequence).

This clonotype was counted many times. V and J are TRBV7-9 and TRBJ2-1; the D gene could be TRBD1 or TRBD2 (5 bases each). The CDR3 extends over 16 amino acids. Trimming pared 7 bases from V and 4 bases from J, leaving 20 bases between. The germline gives CDR1 SEHNR, CDR2 FQNEAQ (reference sequence). CDR3 residues: CASTHPSGTTYNEQFF. CDR3 DNA: TGTGCCAGCACCCATCCATCCGGGACCACTTACAATGAGCAGTTCTTC. Full variable domain (rest looked up from reference TRBV7-9 and TRBJ2-1): DTGVSQNPRHKITKRGQNVTFRCDPISEHNRLYWYRQTLGQGPEFLTYFQNEAQLEKSRLLSDRFSAERPKGSFSTLEIQRTEQGDSAMYLCASTHPSGTTYNEQFFGPGTRLTVL.

This clonotype has a count of ten or more. V gene TRBV5-1 combines with J gene TRBJ2-2, with 7 nucleotides matching TRBD1. This CDR3 is 15 amino acids long. V shed 0 bases, J shed 2 bases, and the junction held 1 base outside the gene matches. The germline V gene encodes CDR1 SGHRS and CDR2 YFSETQ. CDR3 residues: CASSLGQGNTGELFF. CDR3 coding DNA: TGCGCCAGCAGCTTGGGACAGGGTAACACCGGGGAGCTGTTTTTT.

This clonotype occurred a few times. The chain links TRBV4-3 to TRBJ2-1; D call uncertain. The germline CDR1 and CDR2 sequences are LGHNA and YSLEER. V lost 0 bases to trimming and J lost 4 bases, with 10 bases between them. The CDR3 is 15 residues long. In nucleotides, the CDR3 is TGCGCCAGCAGCCAAGACCCGGGCAGGTACAATGAGCAGTTCTTC. It is translated as CASSQDPGRYNEQFF.

This clonotype showed up many times. The chain has TRBV12-3 or TRBV12-4 and TRBJ1-4, with no clear D. The ends were cut back, 6 bases at V and 5 bases at J, with 10 bases in the middle. The CDR3 is 13 amino acids. In DNA form, the CDR3 reads TGTGCCAGCAGCCCACTACAGAATGAAAAACTGTTTTTT. Its protein product is CASSPLQNEKLFF.

In its sample, this clonotype was seen many times. The chain carries TRBV5-1 and TRBJ2-1, with D tentatively TRBD2 (6 bases). Trimming removed 0 bases from V and 5 bases from J, with 9 bases in between. The CDR3 contains 14 residues. Germline lookup yields CDR1 SGHRS and CDR2 YFSETQ. This chain's CDR3 is CASSLELAHNEQFF. CDR3 DNA sequence: TGCGCCAGCAGCTTGGAACTAGCCCACAATGAGCAGTTCTTC.

This clonotype was seen at least ten times. This sequence joins TRBV9 and TRBJ2-6, with a tentative D call TRBD2 (6 bases). The V end was cut by 0 bases, the J end by 2 bases, with 9 bases between. The CDR3 sequence is 16 residues long. Germline lookup yields CDR1 SGDLS and CDR2 YYNGEE. Here the CDR3 reads CASSVAWRAGANVLTF. As DNA, the CDR3 is TGTGCCAGCAGCGTAGCGTGGAGGGCTGGGGCCAACGTCCTGACTTTC.

This clonotype showed up many times. The J gene is TRBJ2-7, the V gene TRBV4-2, with a tentative D call TRBD1 (6 bases). This CDR3 has 15 amino acids. The V end was cut by 0 bases, the J end by 2 bases, with 11 bases between. Looked up from germline, CDR1 is LGHNA and CDR2 is YNFKEQ. The CDR3 nucleotides are TGTGCCAGCAGCCAAGAACAGGGAGCGGCCTACGAGCAGTACTTC. As protein: CASSQEQGAAYEQYF.

The table lists this clonotype with many counts. The chain combines TRBV7-2 with TRBJ2-5; no definite D call. Germline-derived CDR1 and CDR2 are SGHTA and FQGNSA. This CDR3 contains 13 residues. Trimming pared 2 bases from V and 1 base from J, leaving 5 bases between. The DNA of the CDR3 is TGTGCCAGCAGCTTAATCAGCCAAGAGACCCAGTACTTC. This encodes CASSLISQETQYF.